The clone carrying this T cell receptor (beta chain) has more than one count but fewer than ten. The sample comes from a study of T-cell reconstitution after alpha-beta-depleted transplantation in children. Unique molecular identifiers were used to barcode this TCRbeta library. Via MiXCR, TCRdb re-called the PCR reads, giving one row per CDR3 protein. This sample carries some 390,000 distinct CDR3 sequences, around 21% of them seen once, and the ten largest clones take less than 4.5%. The V end lost 1 base, the J end lost 1 base, and 7 bases lay between the germline ends. The CDR3 is made up of 13 amino acids. The V gene's germline CDR1 is DFQATT and CDR2 SNEGSKA (reference sequence).

V and J are TRBV20-1 and TRBJ1-2; D not certain. The input for sequencing was PBMCs from the stem cell graft donor, taken from the stem cell graft. This TCR was sampled from a human donor who donated a stem cell graft to a child with acute myeloid leukemia. The CDR3 region is CSARGQFNYGYTF. The CDR3 coding sequence is TGCAGTGCTAGAGGACAATTTAACTATGGCTACACCTTC.